A single sample gave rise to the 17 T cell receptor beta chains below, sequenced in a study of T cells in Graves' hyperthyroidism and ophthalmopathy. RNA transcripts were the template for amplifying TCR beta CDR3 regions. A first-round RT-PCR of the TCR CDR3 used the HTBI primer set. MiXCR was run by TCRdb on the multiplex PCR reads, yielding one entry per CDR3 protein. The sample includes about 640,000 distinct CDR3 sequences, around 21% of them seen just once. The sequenced sample consisted of blood. The source is a man younger than 40 with Graves' ophthalmopathy.

This clonotype was observed at least ten times. The J gene is TRBJ2-5, the V gene TRBV29-1; the match to TRBD2 covers 10 bases. V trimming: 1 base; J trimming: 2 bases; junction bases outside the gene matches: 4. The CDR3 runs to 15 residues. Germline CDR1 SQVTM, CDR2 ANQGSEA. For the CDR3, the DNA is TGCAGCGTTGAAGGGACTAGCGGCACGCAAGAGACCCAGTACTTC. Translated, it gives CSVEGTSGTQETQYF. Variable domain in full (rest from reference TRBV29-1 and TRBJ2-5): SAVISQKPSRDICQRGTSLTIQCQVDSQVTMMFWYRQQPGQSLTLIATANQGSEATYESGFVIDKFPISRPNLTFSTLTVSNMSPEDSSIYLCSVEGTSGTQETQYFGPGTRLLVL.

In its sample, this clonotype was seen a few times. The chain uses TRBV6-1 and TRBJ1-2; 9 nucleotides line up with TRBD1. The CDR3 contains 14 residues. The V gene end was trimmed by 7 bases and the J gene end by 3 bases; junction bases not matched to a gene: 6. CDR1 and CDR2 from the germline V gene are MNHNS and SASEGT. CDR3 in amino acids: CASKNRGLDYGYTF. The CDR3 DNA reads TGTGCCAGCAAAAACAGGGGGCTAGACTATGGCTACACCTTC.

This clonotype has a handful of counts. The chain joins TRBV20-1 to TRBJ2-2; 10 bases are shared with TRBD1. Germline V gene lookup returns CDR1 DFQATT and CDR2 SNEGSKA (reference sequence). V dropped 4 bases and J dropped 6; count of bases not matched to a gene: 5. The CDR3 loop spans 14 amino acids. The CDR3 DNA sequence: TGCAGTGCTAAATGGGACAGGGGTGCCGGGGAGCTGTTTTTT. Its translation: CSAKWDRGAGELFF.

To note about this clonotype: A much larger clone differs from this one at a single base, so this may be a read error. V usage is TRBV28 and J usage is TRBJ2-5, with a possible D match to TRBD1 (5 bases). The CDR3 contains 14 residues. CDR1 MDHEN and CDR2 SYDVKM come from the germline V gene. With 5 bases removed from V and 1 base from J, the gap between germline ends came to 11 bases. In DNA form, the CDR3 reads TGTGCCAGCAGTGACCGACAGTCCCAAGAGACCCAGTACTTC. It yields the protein CASSDRQSQETQYF.

This chain connects TRBV20-1 to TRBJ2-5; 10 bases map to TRBD2. Germline V gives CDR1 DFQATT, CDR2 SNEGSKA (reference sequence). The CDR3 is made up of 17 amino acids. J gave up 2 bases and V 5 bases, and 14 bases lay outside the gene matches. The CDR3 reads CSAFPLRTSGNQETQYF. CDR3 DNA sequence: TGCAGTGCTTTCCCTTTACGGACTAGCGGTAATCAAGAGACCCAGTACTTC.

The chain is built from TRBV10-3 and TRBJ1-2; D ambiguous. Trimming pared 2 bases from V and 4 bases from J, leaving 11 bases between. The germline V gene has CDR1 ENHRY and CDR2 SYGVKD. CDR3 length: 14 amino acids. DNA for the CDR3: TGTGCCATCAGTGAGATGGAGGGCGGCTATGGCTACACCTTC. This encodes CAISEMEGGYGYTF.

Many counts were recorded for this clonotype. The chain employs TRBV29-1 and TRBJ1-2, with D perhaps TRBD1 (5 bases). V lost 7 bases and J lost 6, with 27 bases in between. This CDR3 comprises 16 residues. Germline lookup yields CDR1 SQVTM and CDR2 ANQGSEA. CDR3 amino acids: CSARPPRIAGLDGYTF. CDR3 bases: TGCAGCGCCCGACCCCCAAGGATCGCAGGGCTCGATGGCTACACCTTC.

This clonotype was detected a few times. The gene calls are TRBV9 and TRBJ2-7; 8 bases match TRBD1. Trimming removed 0 bases from V and 4 bases from J; junction bases left unmatched: 6. This CDR3 has 15 amino acids. Per germline, CDR1 SGDLS and CDR2 YYNGEE. The chain's CDR3 is CASSVAGGQEYEQYF. Written as DNA, the CDR3 is TGTGCCAGCAGCGTAGCAGGGGGACAGGAGTACGAGCAGTACTTC. Combining the CDR3 with reference TRBV9 and TRBJ2-7 gives the whole variable domain DSGVTQTPKHLITATGQRVTLRCSPRSGDLSVYWYQQSLDQGLQFLIQYYNGEERAKGNILERFSAQQFPDLHSELNLSSLELGDSALYFCASSVAGGQEYEQYFGPGTRLTVT.

This clonotype showed up many times. The genes are TRBV5-1 and TRBJ1-4, with D perhaps matching TRBD1 (5 bases). V was pared by 6 bases and J by 5 bases, with 17 bases between. Looked up from germline, CDR1 is SGHRS and CDR2 is YFSETQ. This CDR3 has 15 amino acids. This CDR3 reads CASNGGLTLNEKLFF. CDR3 DNA sequence: TGCGCCAGCAATGGGGGACTGACCCTAAATGAAAAACTGTTTTTT.

This clonotype was observed at least ten times. The chain combines TRBV3-1 with TRBJ2-7; D is ambiguous. The CDR3 consists of 12 residues. Germline CDR1 reads LGHDT; CDR2 reads YNNKEL (reference sequence). Trimming left V 5 bases short and J 6 bases short, with 11 bases between. The CDR3 DNA sequence: TGTGCCAGCAGCTATACCGACGGCGAGCAGTACTTC. It yields the protein CASSYTDGEQYF.

This clonotype was counted between two and nine times. Mismatch with germline at one junction end may stem from a read error. The J gene is TRBJ2-5, the V gene TRBV7-9; D gene ambiguous. In germline, CDR1 is SEHNR, CDR2 FQNEAQ (reference sequence). The CDR3 totals 14 residues. CDR3 DNA sequence: TGTGCCATCAGCTTAGCACAGAGTGAAGAGACCCAGTACTTC. This encodes CAISLAQSEETQYF.

The chain employs TRBV11-2 and TRBJ2-7, with TRBD2 identical over 9 bases. The CDR3 is 15 residues long. In germline, CDR1 is SGHAT, CDR2 FQNNGV. The ends lost 1 base at V and 5 bases at J; junction bases unmatched: 6. The CDR3 bases are TGTGCCAGCAGCTTAGTAGCGGGAGTAATCGACGAGCAGTACTTC. Its protein is CASSLVAGVIDEQYF.

This clonotype was recorded many times. This rearrangement joins TRBV7-9 to TRBJ2-3; D possibly matches TRBD1 or TRBD2 (5 bases each). CDR3 size: 15 residues. Germline V CDR1 and CDR2: SEHNR, FQNEAQ (reference sequence). V dropped 8 bases and J dropped 1 base, with 16 bases sitting between them. The CDR3 DNA reads TGTGCCAGCTCCGGGACCACCTGGGGCACAGATACGCAGTATTTT. As protein: CASSGTTWGTDTQYF.

In its sample, this clonotype was seen a few times. The chain carries TRBV5-1 and TRBJ2-2, with 7 positions matching TRBD1. The J segment lost 3 bases and the V segment lost 4 bases, leaving 6 bases of the junction unmatched. CDR1 is SGHRS and CDR2 is YFSETQ in the germline V gene. The CDR3 runs 15 residues. Here the CDR3 DNA reads TGCGCCAGCAGCCCTCCAGGGACAGACACCGGGGAGCTGTTTTTT. Its protein product is CASSPPGTDTGELFF.

The chain employs TRBV24-1 and TRBJ1-1; D not certain. This CDR3 has 12 amino acids. CDR1 KGHDR and CDR2 SFDVKD come from the germline V gene. Trimming pared 4 bases from V and 5 bases from J, leaving 7 bases between. CDR3 DNA sequence: TGTGCCACCAGTGACTTAGGGACTGAAGCTTTCTTT. Its translation: CATSDLGTEAFF.

This clonotype was counted at least ten times. The chain links TRBV3-1 to TRBJ2-5, with D unresolved. CDR3 size: 14 residues. Germline V gene data show CDR1 as LGHDT and CDR2 as YNNKEL (reference sequence). Trimming stripped 1 base from V and 2 bases from J, with 8 bases between. The CDR3 nucleotides read TGTGCCAGCAGCCAAGGTTGGCAGCAAGAGACCCAGTACTTC. This gives the protein CASSQGWQQETQYF.

This clonotype has just a few counts. V usage is TRBV4-3 and J usage is TRBJ2-2; 7 bases agree with TRBD2. This CDR3 region has 16 residues. Germline V CDR1 and CDR2: LGHNA, YSLEER. V was pared by 4 bases and J by 4 bases, with 9 bases of the junction left unmatched. In DNA, the CDR3 is TGCGCCAGCAGCCTGCTGGGGGGGTCGGGCACCGGGGAGCTGTTTTTT. It yields the protein CASSLLGGSGTGELFF.